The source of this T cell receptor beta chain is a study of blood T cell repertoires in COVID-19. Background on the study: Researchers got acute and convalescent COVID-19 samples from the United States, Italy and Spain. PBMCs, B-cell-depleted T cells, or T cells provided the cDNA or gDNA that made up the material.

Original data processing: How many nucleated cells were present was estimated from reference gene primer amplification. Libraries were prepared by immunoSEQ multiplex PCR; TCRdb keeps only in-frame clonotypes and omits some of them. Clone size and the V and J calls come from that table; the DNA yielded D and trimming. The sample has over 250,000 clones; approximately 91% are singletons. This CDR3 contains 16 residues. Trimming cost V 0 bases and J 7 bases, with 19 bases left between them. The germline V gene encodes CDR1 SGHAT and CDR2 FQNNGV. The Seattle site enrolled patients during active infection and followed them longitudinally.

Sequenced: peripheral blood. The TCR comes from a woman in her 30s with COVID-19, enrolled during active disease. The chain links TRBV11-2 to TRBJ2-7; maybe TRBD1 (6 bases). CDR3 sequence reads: CASSLEQGQFSREQYF. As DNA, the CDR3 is TGTGCCAGCAGCTTAGAGCAGGGGCAGTTTTCGCGGGAGCAGTACTTC.